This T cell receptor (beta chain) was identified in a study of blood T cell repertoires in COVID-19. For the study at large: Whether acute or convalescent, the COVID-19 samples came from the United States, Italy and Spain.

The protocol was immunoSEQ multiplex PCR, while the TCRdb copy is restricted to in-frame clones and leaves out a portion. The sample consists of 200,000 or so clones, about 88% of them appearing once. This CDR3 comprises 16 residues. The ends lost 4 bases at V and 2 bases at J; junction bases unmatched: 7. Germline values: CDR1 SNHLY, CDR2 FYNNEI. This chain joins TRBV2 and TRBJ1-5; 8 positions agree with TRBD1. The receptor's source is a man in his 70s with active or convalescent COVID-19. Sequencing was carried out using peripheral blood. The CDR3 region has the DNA TGTGCCAGCAGTGGGGCAGGGGGCTTTGGCAATCAGCCCCAGCATTTT. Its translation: CASSGAGGFGNQPQHF.